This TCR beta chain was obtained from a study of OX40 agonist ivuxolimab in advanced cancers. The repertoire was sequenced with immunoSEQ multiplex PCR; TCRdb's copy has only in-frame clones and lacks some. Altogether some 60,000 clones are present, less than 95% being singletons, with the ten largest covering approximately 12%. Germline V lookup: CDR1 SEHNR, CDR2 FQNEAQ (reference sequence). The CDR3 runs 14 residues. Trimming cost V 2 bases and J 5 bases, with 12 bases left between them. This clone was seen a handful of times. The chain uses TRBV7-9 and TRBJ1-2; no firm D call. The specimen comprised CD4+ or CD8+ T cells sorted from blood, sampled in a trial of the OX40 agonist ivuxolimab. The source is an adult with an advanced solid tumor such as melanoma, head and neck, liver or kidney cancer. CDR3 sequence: CASSLSETWYGYTF. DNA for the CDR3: TGTGCCAGCAGCTTATCAGAGACTTGGTATGGCTACACCTTC.